Below, one T cell receptor beta chain is given with its context. Incorporation of UMIs carrying a 6-nucleotide sample barcode was performed by template switching. TCRdb re-called the 5' RACE reads, yielding one record per CDR3 amino acid sequence without DNA. This sample's clone table lists some 440,000 distinct CDR3 sequences. The data stem from a study of monozygotic twins with inflammatory bowel disease. Donors gave 2.5 ml of blood apiece. The germline V gene encodes CDR1 KGHSH and CDR2 LQKENI. The CDR3 length is 15 residues. Sequencing input: blood. The genes are TRBV18 and TRBJ1-1. The receptor comes from a human donor with ulcerative colitis or Crohn's disease, or a healthy co-twin of an affected twin (not recorded which). CDR3 amino acids: CASSPRVGIGTEAFF.